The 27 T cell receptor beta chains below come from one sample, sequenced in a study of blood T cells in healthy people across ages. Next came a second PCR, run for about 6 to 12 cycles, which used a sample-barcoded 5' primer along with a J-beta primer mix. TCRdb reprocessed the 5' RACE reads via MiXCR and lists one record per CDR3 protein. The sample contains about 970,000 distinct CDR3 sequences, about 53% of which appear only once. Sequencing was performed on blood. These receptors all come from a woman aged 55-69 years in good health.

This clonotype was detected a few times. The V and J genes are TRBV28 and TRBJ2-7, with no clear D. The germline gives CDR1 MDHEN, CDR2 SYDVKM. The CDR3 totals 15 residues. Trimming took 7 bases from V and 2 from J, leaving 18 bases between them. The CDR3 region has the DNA TGTGCCAGCATCCCTTTGTTGGGCGGAGCCTACGAGCAGTACTTC. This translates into CASIPLLGGAYEQYF.

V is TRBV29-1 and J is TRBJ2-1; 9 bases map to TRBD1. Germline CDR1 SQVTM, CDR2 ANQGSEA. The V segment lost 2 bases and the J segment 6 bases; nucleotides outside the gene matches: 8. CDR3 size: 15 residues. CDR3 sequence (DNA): TGCAGCGTTGAATCCCGGGACAGGGCCTTCAATGAGCAGTTCTTC. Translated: CSVESRDRAFNEQFF.

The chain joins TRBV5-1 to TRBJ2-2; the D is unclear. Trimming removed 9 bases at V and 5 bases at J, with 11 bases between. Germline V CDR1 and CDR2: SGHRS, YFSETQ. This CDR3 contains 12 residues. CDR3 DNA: TGCGCCACGAGTTTTGAGACCGGGGAGCTGTTTTTT. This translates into CATSFETGELFF.

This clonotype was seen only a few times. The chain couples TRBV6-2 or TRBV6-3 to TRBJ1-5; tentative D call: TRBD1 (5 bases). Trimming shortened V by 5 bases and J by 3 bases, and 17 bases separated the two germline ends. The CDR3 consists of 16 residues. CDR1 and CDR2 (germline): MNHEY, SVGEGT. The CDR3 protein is CASSPGGRGVNQPQHF. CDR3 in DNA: TGTGCCAGCAGTCCGGGGGGACGAGGAGTCAATCAGCCCCAGCATTTT.

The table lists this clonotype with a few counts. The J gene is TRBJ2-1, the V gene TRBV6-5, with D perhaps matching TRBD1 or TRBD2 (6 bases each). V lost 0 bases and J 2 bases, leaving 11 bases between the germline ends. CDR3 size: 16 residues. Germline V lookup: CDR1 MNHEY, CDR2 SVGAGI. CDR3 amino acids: CASSYSPGATYNEQFF. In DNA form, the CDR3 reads TGTGCCAGCAGTTACTCACCGGGGGCCACCTACAATGAGCAGTTCTTC.

The CDR3 here is CASNRHGSSGELFF. Here the CDR3 DNA reads TGTGCCAGCAACCGACATGGGTCTTCCGGGGAGCTGTTTTTT. The V and J genes are TRBV7-2 and TRBJ2-2; D uncertain. The V end lost 7 bases, the J end lost 6 bases, and 15 bases lay between the germline ends. The germline V gene encodes CDR1 SGHTA and CDR2 FQGNSA. The CDR3 extends over 14 amino acids.

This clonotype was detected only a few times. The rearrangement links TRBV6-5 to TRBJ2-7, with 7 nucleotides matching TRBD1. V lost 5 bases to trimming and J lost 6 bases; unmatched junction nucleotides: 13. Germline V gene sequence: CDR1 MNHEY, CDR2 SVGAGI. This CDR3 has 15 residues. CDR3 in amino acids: CASSINPGQPSEQYF. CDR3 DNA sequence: TGTGCCAGCAGTATCAATCCGGGACAGCCTTCCGAGCAGTACTTC.

The CDR3 region is CASSPLTGRDMSEQYF. CDR3 nucleotides: TGTGCCAGCAGCCCACTGACAGGGAGGGACATGAGTGAGCAGTACTTC. The chain links TRBV6-2 or TRBV6-3 to TRBJ2-5, with D tentatively TRBD1 or TRBD2 (7 bases each). Germline V gives CDR1 MNHEY, CDR2 SVGEGT. CDR3 length: 16 residues. V was clipped by 6 bases and J by 11 bases, with 28 bases between them.

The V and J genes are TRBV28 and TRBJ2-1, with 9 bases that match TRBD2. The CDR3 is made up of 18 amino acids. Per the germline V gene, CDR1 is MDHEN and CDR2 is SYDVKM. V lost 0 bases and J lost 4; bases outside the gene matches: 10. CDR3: CASSLWVPGLATYNEQFF. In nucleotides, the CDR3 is TGTGCCAGCAGTTTATGGGTTCCAGGACTAGCGACATACAATGAGCAGTTCTTC.

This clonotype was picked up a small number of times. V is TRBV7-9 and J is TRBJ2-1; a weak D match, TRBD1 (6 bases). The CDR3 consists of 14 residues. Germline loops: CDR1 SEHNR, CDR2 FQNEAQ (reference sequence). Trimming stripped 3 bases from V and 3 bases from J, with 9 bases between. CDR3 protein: CASSFGTHYNEQFF. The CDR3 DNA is TGTGCCAGCAGCTTTGGGACACACTACAATGAGCAGTTCTTC.

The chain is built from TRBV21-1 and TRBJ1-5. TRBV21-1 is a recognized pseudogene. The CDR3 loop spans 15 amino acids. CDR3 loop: CASRAETISNQPQHF. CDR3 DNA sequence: TGTGCCAGCAGGGCAGAGACGATTAGCAATCAGCCCCAGCATTTT.

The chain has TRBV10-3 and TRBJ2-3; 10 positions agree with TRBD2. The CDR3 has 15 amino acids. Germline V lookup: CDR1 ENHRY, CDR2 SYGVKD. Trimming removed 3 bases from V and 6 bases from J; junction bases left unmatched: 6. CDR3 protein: CAISEGSGRWDTQYF. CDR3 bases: TGTGCCATCAGTGAAGGTAGCGGGAGGTGGGATACGCAGTATTTT.

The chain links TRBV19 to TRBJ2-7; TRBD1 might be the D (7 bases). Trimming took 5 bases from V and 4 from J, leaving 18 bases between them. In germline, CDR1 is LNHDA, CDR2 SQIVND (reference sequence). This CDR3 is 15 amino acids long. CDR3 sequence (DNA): TGTGCCAGTAGTCCCGACAGGGAGGTGTCTTACGAGCAGTACTTC. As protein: CASSPDREVSYEQYF.

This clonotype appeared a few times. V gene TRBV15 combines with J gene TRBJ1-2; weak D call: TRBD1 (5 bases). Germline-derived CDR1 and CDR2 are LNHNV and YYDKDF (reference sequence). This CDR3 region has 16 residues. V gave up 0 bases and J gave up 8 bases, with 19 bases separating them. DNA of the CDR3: TGTGCCACCAGCAGAGATCTTCGGAGGGCCTCAGGGGGCTACACCTTC. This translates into CATSRDLRRASGGYTF.

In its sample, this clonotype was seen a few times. The CDR3 nucleotides are TGTGCCAGCAGAGGGACAGCCTATAATTCACCCCTCCACTTT. This sequence encodes CASRGTAYNSPLHF. The chain uses TRBV7-6 and TRBJ1-6, with 7 bases that match TRBD1. Germline values: CDR1 SGHVS, CDR2 FNYEAQ. Trimming took 6 bases from V and 2 from J; bases not matched to a gene: 1. CDR3 size: 14 residues.

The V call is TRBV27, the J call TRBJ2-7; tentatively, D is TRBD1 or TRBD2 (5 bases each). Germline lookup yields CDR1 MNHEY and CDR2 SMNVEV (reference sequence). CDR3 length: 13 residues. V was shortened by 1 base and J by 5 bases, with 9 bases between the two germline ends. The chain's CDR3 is CASSLFRDDEQYF. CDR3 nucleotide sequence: TGTGCCAGCAGTTTATTCCGGGACGACGAGCAGTACTTC.

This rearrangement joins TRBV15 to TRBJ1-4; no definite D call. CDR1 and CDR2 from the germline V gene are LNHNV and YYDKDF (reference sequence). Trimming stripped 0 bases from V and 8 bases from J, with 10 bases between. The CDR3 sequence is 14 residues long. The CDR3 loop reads CATSRDRLGEKLFF. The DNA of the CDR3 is TGTGCCACCAGCAGAGATAGATTGGGGGAAAAACTGTTTTTT.

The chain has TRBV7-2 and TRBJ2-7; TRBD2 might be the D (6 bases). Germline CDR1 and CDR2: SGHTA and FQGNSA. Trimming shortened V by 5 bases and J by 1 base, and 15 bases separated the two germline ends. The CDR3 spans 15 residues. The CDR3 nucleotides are TGTGCCAGCAGCGATGGGGGGACGAGTTCCTACGAGCAGTACTTC. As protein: CASSDGGTSSYEQYF.

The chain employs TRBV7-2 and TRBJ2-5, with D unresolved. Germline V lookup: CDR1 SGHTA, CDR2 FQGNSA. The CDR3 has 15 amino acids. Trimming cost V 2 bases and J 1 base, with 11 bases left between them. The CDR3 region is CASSLRGQAQETQYF. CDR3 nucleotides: TGTGCCAGCAGCTTACGTGGGCAGGCCCAAGAGACCCAGTACTTC.

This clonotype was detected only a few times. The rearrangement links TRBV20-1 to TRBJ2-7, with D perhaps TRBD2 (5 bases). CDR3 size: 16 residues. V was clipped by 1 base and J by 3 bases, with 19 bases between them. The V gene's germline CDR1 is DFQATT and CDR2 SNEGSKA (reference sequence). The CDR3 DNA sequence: TGCAGTGCTAGAGCGTATACTGACGGGGATCACTACGAGCAGTACTTC. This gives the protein CSARAYTDGDHYEQYF.

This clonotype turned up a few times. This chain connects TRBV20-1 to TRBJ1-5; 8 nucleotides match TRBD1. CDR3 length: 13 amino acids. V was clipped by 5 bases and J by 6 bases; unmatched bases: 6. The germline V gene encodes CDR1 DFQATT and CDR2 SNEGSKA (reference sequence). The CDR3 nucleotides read TGCAGTGCTCGCGACAGGGGTAGTCAGCCCCAGCATTTT. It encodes CSARDRGSQPQHF.

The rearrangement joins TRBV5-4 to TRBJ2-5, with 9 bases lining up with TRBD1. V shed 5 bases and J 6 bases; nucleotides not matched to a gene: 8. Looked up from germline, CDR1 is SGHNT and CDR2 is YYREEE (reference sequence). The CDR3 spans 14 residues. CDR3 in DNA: TGTGCCAGCAGTTTTACAGGGGGCGGGAAGACCCAGTACTTC. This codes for CASSFTGGGKTQYF.

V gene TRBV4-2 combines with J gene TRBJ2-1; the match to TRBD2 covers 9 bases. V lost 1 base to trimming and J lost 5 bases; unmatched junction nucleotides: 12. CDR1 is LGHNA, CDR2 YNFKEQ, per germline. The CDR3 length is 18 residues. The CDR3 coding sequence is TGTGCCAGCAGCCAAGGTCTCGTCATAGCGGGAGTAGACAATGAGCAGTTCTTC. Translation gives CASSQGLVIAGVDNEQFF.

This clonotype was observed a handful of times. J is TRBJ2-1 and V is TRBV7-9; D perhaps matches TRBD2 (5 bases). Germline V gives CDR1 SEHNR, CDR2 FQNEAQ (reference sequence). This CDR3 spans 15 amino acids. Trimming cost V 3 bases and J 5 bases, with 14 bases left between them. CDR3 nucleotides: TGTGCCAGCAGCTTTGTCCTAGAGGGCCACAATGAGCAGTTCTTC. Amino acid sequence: CASSFVLEGHNEQFF.

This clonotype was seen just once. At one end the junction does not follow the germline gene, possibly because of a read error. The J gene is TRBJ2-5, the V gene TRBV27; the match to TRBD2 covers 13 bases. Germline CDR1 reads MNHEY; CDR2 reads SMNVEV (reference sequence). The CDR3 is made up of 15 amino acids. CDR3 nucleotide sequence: TGCGCCAGCAGTTTACTAGCGGGAGGGCCCAATGAGCAGTACTTC. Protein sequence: CASSLLAGGPNEQYF.

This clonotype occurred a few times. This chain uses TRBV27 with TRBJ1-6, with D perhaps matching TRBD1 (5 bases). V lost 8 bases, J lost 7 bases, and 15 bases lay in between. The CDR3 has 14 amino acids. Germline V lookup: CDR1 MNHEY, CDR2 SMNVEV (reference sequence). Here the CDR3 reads CASPPGRENSPLHF. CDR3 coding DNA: TGTGCCAGCCCCCCGGGACGGGAGAATTCACCCCTCCACTTT.

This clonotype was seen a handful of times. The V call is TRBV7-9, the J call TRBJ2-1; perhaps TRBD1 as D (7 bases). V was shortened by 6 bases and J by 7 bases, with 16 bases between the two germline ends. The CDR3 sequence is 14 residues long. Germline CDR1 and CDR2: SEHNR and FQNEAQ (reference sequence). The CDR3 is CASRVRSGGNEQFF. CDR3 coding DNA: TGTGCCAGCAGGGTAAGATCAGGGGGGAATGAGCAGTTCTTC.